These 19 T cell receptor beta chains originate from one sample sequenced in a study of response to subunit inactivated influenza vaccine. TCRdb called the RT-PCR reads again in MiXCR, with one record for every CDR3 protein. The sample holds some 500,000 distinct CDR3 sequences; about 15% are singletons and the top ten take roughly 3.1%. The material was CD4+ T cells sorted from PBMCs, obtained about 24 months after vaccination. The receptor set was obtained from a man in his fifties or sixties who received an inactivated influenza vaccine.

This clonotype showed up just a few times. The chain uses TRBV30 and TRBJ2-7, with D tentatively TRBD1 or TRBD2 (7 bases each). Germline loops: CDR1 GTSNPN, CDR2 SVGIG (reference sequence). With 6 bases removed from V and 6 bases from J, the gap between germline ends came to 15 bases. The CDR3 contains 12 residues. In DNA, the CDR3 is TGTGCCTGTTGGGAGGGGGCTGGCGAGCAGTACTTC. Translation: CACWEGAGEQYF.

This sequence joins TRBV4-3 and TRBJ2-3, with 9 positions matching TRBD2. The trim removed 0 bases at V and 1 base at J, leaving 5 bases unmatched. CDR1 and CDR2 from the germline V gene are LGHNA and YSLEER. The CDR3 spans 17 residues. The CDR3 here is CASSQDGKRGGTDTQYF. CDR3 sequence (DNA): TGCGCCAGCAGCCAAGATGGGAAGCGGGGGGGCACAGATACGCAGTATTTT.

This clonotype was detected only a few times. The chain uses TRBV6-5 and TRBJ2-1, with D hard to call. The CDR3 contains 13 residues. Germline values: CDR1 MNHEY, CDR2 SVGAGI. V gave up 10 bases and J gave up 4 bases, with 14 bases separating them. The CDR3 reads CATQLPGYNEQFF. DNA of the CDR3: TGTGCCACCCAGTTACCAGGTTACAATGAGCAGTTCTTC.

This clonotype was recorded a few times. The CDR3 DNA reads TGTGCCAGCAGCCACACTAGCGGGGGGTACGCAGATACGCAGTATTTT. It translates to CASSHTSGGYADTQYF. The chain has TRBV3-1 and TRBJ2-3, with TRBD2 matching 12 bases. Per the germline V gene, CDR1 is LGHDT and CDR2 is YNNKEL (reference sequence). The CDR3 has 16 amino acids. With 3 bases clipped from V and 4 bases from J, the junction kept 5 bases outside the gene matches.

The rearrangement joins TRBV28 to TRBJ1-1; D call uncertain. Trimming pared 5 bases from V and 0 bases from J, leaving 19 bases between. Germline V CDR1 and CDR2: MDHEN, SYDVKM. The CDR3 is made up of 17 amino acids. CDR3 sequence: CASSHQLTGSLNTEAFF. CDR3 sequence (DNA): TGTGCCAGCAGTCACCAATTGACGGGCTCCTTGAACACTGAAGCTTTCTTT.

The chain links TRBV7-2 to TRBJ1-4; tentative D call: TRBD1 (5 bases). V was shortened by 5 bases and J by 0 bases, with 13 bases between the two germline ends. This CDR3 is built from 16 residues. Germline V gene lookup returns CDR1 SGHTA and CDR2 FQGNSA. CDR3 nucleotide sequence: TGTGCCAGCAGCCCCAGACAGAGAACAACTAATGAAAAACTGTTTTTT. Its translation: CASSPRQRTTNEKLFF.

A remark on this clonotype: At one of its ends the junction is not consistent with the germline gene, which may arise from a read error. The CDR3 reads CASSPRNTKAFF. CDR3 DNA: TGTGCCAGCTCACCAAGGAACACTAAAGCTTTCTTT. The chain links TRBV18 to TRBJ1-1; D ambiguous. CDR1 and CDR2 from the germline V gene are KGHSH and LQKENI. This CDR3 has 12 amino acids.

The V gene is TRBV7-9, the J gene TRBJ1-1; 7 positions match TRBD1. The CDR3 length is 13 residues. CDR1 and CDR2 (germline): SEHNR, FQNEAQ (reference sequence). With 6 bases clipped from V and 3 bases from J, the junction kept 4 bases outside the gene matches. The CDR3 region is CASRLTGDTEAFF. The CDR3 DNA reads TGTGCCAGCAGGTTAACAGGGGACACTGAAGCTTTCTTT. The whole variable domain, remainder taken from reference TRBV7-9 and TRBJ1-1, is DTGVSQNPRHKITKRGQNVTFRCDPISEHNRLYWYRQTLGQGPEFLTYFQNEAQLEKSRLLSDRFSAERPKGSFSTLEIQRTEQGDSAMYLCASRLTGDTEAFFGQGTRLTVV.

This clonotype was seen a handful of times. The chain employs TRBV12-3 or TRBV12-4 and TRBJ2-1; D is tentatively TRBD1 or TRBD2 (5 bases each). Trimming took 2 bases from V and 2 from J, leaving 10 bases between them. The CDR3 is 15 residues long. CDR3 nucleotide sequence: TGTGCCAGCAGTTTAAGGGGACCGACCTACAATGAGCAGTTCTTC. Amino acid sequence: CASSLRGPTYNEQFF.

The rearrangement joins TRBV20-1 to TRBJ2-5; D may be TRBD1 (6 bases). The CDR3 is 14 residues long. Trimming pared 0 bases from V and 5 bases from J, leaving 13 bases between. CDR1 is DFQATT and CDR2 is SNEGSKA in the germline V gene (reference sequence). CDR3 bases: TGCAGTGCTAGAGATCACAGGGCGGGTGAGACCCAGTACTTC. Its translation: CSARDHRAGETQYF.

The V call is TRBV6-4, the J call TRBJ1-4; D not resolved. This CDR3 spans 15 amino acids. Per the germline V gene, CDR1 is MRHNA and CDR2 is SNTAGT. V was cut by 10 bases and J by 8 bases, with 23 bases left in between. CDR3 sequence reads: CATRPTDPEDEKLFF. In DNA form, the CDR3 reads TGTGCCACCAGGCCTACTGACCCCGAGGACGAAAAACTGTTTTTT.

The chain is built from TRBV6-1 and TRBJ2-4; D is perhaps TRBD2 (5 bases). V was shortened by 6 bases and J by 0 bases, with 12 bases between the two germline ends. Germline V gene lookup returns CDR1 MNHNS and CDR2 SASEGT. The length of the CDR3 is 15 residues. CDR3 loop: CASRPDGLAKNIQYF. In nucleotides, the CDR3 is TGTGCCAGCAGGCCCGACGGACTAGCCAAAAACATTCAGTACTTC.

This clonotype was counted a few times. The genes are TRBV7-2 and TRBJ2-1; 8 nucleotides align to TRBD1. V was pared by 6 bases and J by 5 bases, with 12 bases of the junction left unmatched. Germline assignment: CDR1 SGHTA and CDR2 FQGNSA. This CDR3 spans 16 amino acids. CDR3 region: CASSYGTGDLDNEQFF. The CDR3 DNA follows: TGTGCCAGCAGTTACGGGACAGGCGATCTCGACAATGAGCAGTTCTTC.

A few counts support this clonotype. The CDR3 coding sequence is TGCCGCCCCCGGGACCTGAACACTGAAGCTTTCTTT. It is translated as CRPRDLNTEAFF. The rearrangement uses TRBV20-1 and TRBJ1-1, with D tentatively TRBD1 (5 bases). Germline CDR1 reads DFQATT; CDR2 reads SNEGSKA (reference sequence). The CDR3 sequence is 12 residues long.

The gene calls are TRBV11-3 and TRBJ2-2; no definite D call. Trimming removed 5 bases from V and 6 bases from J, with 4 bases in between. This CDR3 spans 11 amino acids. The V gene's germline CDR1 is SGHNT and CDR2 YENEEA. CDR3 in amino acids: CASSKAGELFF. As DNA, the CDR3 is TGTGCCAGCAGCAAGGCCGGGGAGCTGTTTTTT.

This clonotype was seen a handful of times. V is TRBV12-3 or TRBV12-4 and J is TRBJ2-1; D possibly corresponds to TRBD2 (5 bases). V lost 8 bases and J lost 8, with 10 bases in between. The CDR3 consists of 11 residues. The CDR3 sequence: CASGLRDEQFF. The CDR3 DNA follows: TGTGCCAGCGGATTGAGGGATGAGCAGTTCTTC.

The chain has TRBV29-1 and TRBJ2-7; 9 positions agree with TRBD2. The germline CDR1 and CDR2 sequences are SQVTM and ANQGSEA. V gave up 6 bases and J gave up 0 bases; unmatched junction bases: 12. CDR3 length: 16 amino acids. CDR3 DNA: TGCAGCGTCCAAACCCCCGCTAGCGGGGACTCCTACGAGCAGTACTTC. Protein product: CSVQTPASGDSYEQYF.

The V gene is TRBV12-3 or TRBV12-4, the J gene TRBJ1-1; perhaps TRBD1 as D (5 bases). CDR3 length equals 14 residues. V was shortened by 3 bases and J by 1 base, with 9 bases between the two germline ends. This CDR3 reads CASSLPGPNTEAFF. CDR3 sequence (DNA): TGTGCCAGCAGTTTGCCAGGGCCGAACACTGAAGCTTTCTTT.

This clonotype showed up many times. The rearrangement uses TRBV7-9 and TRBJ1-1; D unclear. Per germline, CDR1 SEHNR and CDR2 FQNEAQ (reference sequence). The CDR3 has 13 amino acids. V lost 2 bases and J 2 bases, leaving 6 bases between the germline ends. CDR3 sequence reads: CASSLTTNTEAFF. DNA for the CDR3: TGTGCCAGCAGCTTAACGACCAACACTGAAGCTTTCTTT. Combining the CDR3 with reference TRBV7-9 and TRBJ1-1 gives the whole variable domain DTGVSQNPRHKITKRGQNVTFRCDPISEHNRLYWYRQTLGQGPEFLTYFQNEAQLEKSRLLSDRFSAERPKGSFSTLEIQRTEQGDSAMYLCASSLTTNTEAFFGQGTRLTVV.